This T cell receptor (beta chain) was recorded in a study of CD8+CD57+ T cells in acquired aplastic anemia. Study information: Sorted CD4+ and CD8+ cells yielded about 2.9 ug of DNA on average. General study findings and limits: Controls did not differ significantly from patients in CD8+ Simpson's diversity. The number of CD8+ CDR3 sequences shared by patients and controls was fewer than 35.

It was patients with CD8+CD57+ cell expansion by flow cytometry who were chosen for sequencing. Receipt of therapy had not occurred in any patient by the time of blood sampling. For CDR3 and TCR beta VDJ profiling, genomic DNA was the template used. TCRdb re-analysed the reads in MiXCR, keeping a single row per CDR3 protein. The sample includes about 190,000 distinct CDR3 sequences, approximately 50% of them seen just once. Germline values: CDR1 KGHDR, CDR2 SFDVKD. CDR3 length equals 13 residues. V was shortened by 10 bases and J by 3 bases, with 13 bases between the two germline ends. This clonotype was observed a few times. No antigen is known for it.

The receptor was isolated from a human donor with aplastic anemia. The chain carries TRBV24-1 and TRBJ2-3; D may be TRBD1 or TRBD2 (5 bases each). Sequencing was performed on sorted CD4+, CD8+, or CD8+CD57+ T cells (not recorded which) from PBMCs. CDR3 DNA sequence: TGTGCCACGGAGGCAGGGCCGACAGATACGCAGTATTTT. This gives the protein CATEAGPTDTQYF.